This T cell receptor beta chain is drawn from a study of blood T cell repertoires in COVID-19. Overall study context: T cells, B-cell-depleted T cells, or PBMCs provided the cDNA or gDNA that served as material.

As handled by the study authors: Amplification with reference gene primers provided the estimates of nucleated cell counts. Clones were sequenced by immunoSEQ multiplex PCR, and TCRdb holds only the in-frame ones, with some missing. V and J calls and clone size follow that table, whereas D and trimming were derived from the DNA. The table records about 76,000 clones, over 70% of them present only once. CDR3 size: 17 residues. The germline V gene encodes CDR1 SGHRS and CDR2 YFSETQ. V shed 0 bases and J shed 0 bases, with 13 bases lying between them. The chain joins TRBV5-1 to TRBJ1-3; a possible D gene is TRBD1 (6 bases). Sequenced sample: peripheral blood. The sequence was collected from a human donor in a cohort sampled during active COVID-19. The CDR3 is CASSLVGHLGSGNTIYF. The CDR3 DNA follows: TGCGCCAGCAGCTTGGTGGGACACCTGGGCTCTGGAAACACCATATATTTT. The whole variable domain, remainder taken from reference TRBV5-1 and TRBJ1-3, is KAGVTQTPRYLIKTRGQQVTLSCSPISGHRSVSWYQQTPGQGLQFLFEYFSETQRNKGNFPGRFSGRQFSNSRSEMNVSTLELGDSALYLCASSLVGHLGSGNTIYFGEGSWLTVV.